What follows describes a single TCR beta chain. The count of this clone is one. Its cognate antigen has yet to be identified. Per-nucleotide qualities are absent, and no much larger clonotype sits a single base away. TCRbeta CDR3 regions were amplified from genomic DNA by means of the immunoSEQ Assay, a bias-controlled multiplex PCR. In the source study's methods: Within the assay, amplification of reference gene primers was used to estimate how many nucleated cells each sample contained. To quantify the absolute abundance of each unique TCRbeta CDR3 rearrangement, sequence reads were collapsed and filtered. For each sample, productive Simpson clonality was calculated as the square root of Simpson's diversity index across productive rearrangements. The clones in this table, taken by TCRdb from immuneACCESS, are in-frame only. Not every clone is retained; where verified, under half of the shortfall comes from an unresolved V gene, and the cause of the rest is unknown. The V and J calls and clone size are taken from that table; D and trimming were inferred from the DNA. This sample has about 74,000 clones in its table, and 88% of those were observed once. The ten largest account for 1.5% to 2.5% of the sample.

The data are from a study of blood T cell repertoires in COVID-19 (dated by TCRdb to 2018 to 2021). Regarding the complete study: Collaborator samples came from the United States, Italy and Spain and covered acute and convalescent phases of COVID-19. The prospective study material was composed of cDNA or gDNA derived from T cells, B-cell-depleted T cells, or PBMCs. Deeply sampled blood TCRbeta repertoires from subjects exposed to, actively infected with, or recovered from COVID-19 were included in the dataset. The repertoires were made available in a free public database intended to serve as a resource for research on the immune response to SARS-CoV-2. The samples were drawn from the first 160 participants of the ongoing ImmuneRACE study and from about 1,200 subjects provided by 6 global collaborators. The sample metadata nearly always contained a de-identified subject ID, COVID-19 status, age in years and sex. Where available, HLA class I and class II types were obtained from metadata supplied by the sample provider rather than from assay-based typing. On the study overall, not on this receptor specifically: The quantity of clinical and demographic metadata differed by source and by participant and was supplied without curation.

Each collaborating institution followed its own protocols to collect whole blood in K2EDTA tubes. For TCRbeta analysis, collaborators shipped samples as frozen whole blood, isolated PBMCs, or DNA extracted from either of those sample types. The CDR3 starts with the cysteine, ends with the phenylalanine, and has 15 residues. Just CDR3 DNA is preserved here, 45 bases in frame from base 1. Cut back by 3 bases and 4 bases, the V and J ends lie 10 bases apart. From a lookup of the germline V gene, CDR1 and CDR2 are KGHSH and LQKENI. This chain joins TRBV18 to TRBJ2-6, and the D gene may be TRBD2, 7 bases matching. The specimen was peripheral blood. The source is a woman older than 75 with active or convalescent COVID-19. The CDR3 protein sequence reads: CASSPGGPGANVLTF. The DNA reads as follows: TGTGCCAGCTCACCCGGGGGGCCCGGGGCCAACGTCCTGACTTTC.